Below, one T cell receptor beta chain is given with its context. The data were taken from a study of Ad26.COV2.S vaccination and SARS-CoV-2 variants. Deletions cut 3 bases from V and 4 bases from J, with 16 bases between. Germline loops: CDR1 MDHEN, CDR2 SYDVKM. This CDR3 has 15 residues. The data were produced by immunoSEQ multiplex PCR, yet TCRdb's version contains in-frame clones alone and is incomplete. The sample contains around 500,000 clones, around 89% of which appear only once. Indicated treatment: some 20 received Ad26.COV2.S at low or high dose, single or two shots; 5 received placebo; per-sample allocation not given. Samples analyzed were those drawn on day 63 after the first vaccine or placebo injection.

This specimen consisted of peripheral blood, obtained in a trial of Ad26.COV2.S vaccine versus placebo. This chain links TRBV28 with TRBJ2-7, with unresolved D. The receptor comes from a person aged 18-60 years who received the Ad26.COV2.S COVID-19 vaccine or a placebo. CDR3 loop: CASSLGRPNPYEQYF. CDR3 bases: TGTGCCAGCAGTTTGGGCAGGCCAAACCCGTACGAGCAGTACTTC.